The TCR beta chain described here comes from a study of T cells in Graves' hyperthyroidism and ophthalmopathy. Findings of the study overall: Researchers found most expanded thyroid clonotypes above 0.001 in blood as well. Ophthalmopathy and stable hyperthyroidism were separated by a 13 V-J model.

RNA transcripts were the template for amplifying TCR beta CDR3 regions. Initially, a first-round RT-PCR of the TCR CDR3 employed the HTBI primer set. TCRdb passed the multiplex PCR reads through MiXCR, listing each CDR3 protein once. The sample yields under 300,000 distinct CDR3 sequences, over 20% seen once. Active moderate-to-severe ophthalmopathy, Clinical Activity Score at least 3, NOSPECS at least 4, under 3 months' duration. Orbital computed tomography and thyroid ultrasound, together with serum TRAb and thyroxine and clinical symptoms, were used for diagnoses. This clonotype was recorded at least ten times. The antigen is unknown. The CDR3 totals 14 residues. V lost 2 bases, J lost 3 bases, and 10 bases lay in between. From germline, CDR1 is SGHAT and CDR2 FQNNGV.

The rearrangement links TRBV11-2 to TRBJ1-2; D is perhaps TRBD1 (5 bases). The sample consisted of blood. The TCR sequence derives from a man aged 25-40 years with Graves' ophthalmopathy. The DNA for the CDR3 is TGTGCCAGCAGCTTAACCGGGACGGACTATGGCTACACCTTC. The encoded protein is CASSLTGTDYGYTF. The variable domain in full, with the rest retrieved from reference TRBV11-2 and TRBJ1-2, is EAGVAQSPRYKIIEKRQSVAFWCNPISGHATLYWYQQILGQGPKLLIQFQNNGVVDDSQLPKDRFSAERLKGVDSTLKIQPAKLEDSAVYLCASSLTGTDYGYTFGSGTRLTVV.